The sequence of this T cell receptor beta chain was determined in a study of OX40 agonist ivuxolimab in advanced cancers. Some clones are missing from TCRdb's copy, which holds only in-frame ones; the method was immunoSEQ multiplex PCR. The sample records around 58,000 clones, around 88% being singletons. This clone has just one count. The sequencing used CD4+ or CD8+ T cells sorted from blood, collected in a trial of the OX40 agonist ivuxolimab. This clonotype originated in an adult with an advanced solid tumor such as melanoma, head and neck, liver or kidney cancer.

This chain's CDR3 is CASSLGQGYGYTF. The CDR3, as DNA: TGTGCCAGCAGCTTAGGACAGGGGTATGGCTACACCTTC. This chain connects TRBV13 to TRBJ1-2, with 7 bases aligning to TRBD1. V shed 0 bases, J shed 5 bases, and the junction held 0 bases outside the gene matches. CDR3 size: 13 residues. In germline, CDR1 is PRHDT, CDR2 FYEKMQ (reference sequence).